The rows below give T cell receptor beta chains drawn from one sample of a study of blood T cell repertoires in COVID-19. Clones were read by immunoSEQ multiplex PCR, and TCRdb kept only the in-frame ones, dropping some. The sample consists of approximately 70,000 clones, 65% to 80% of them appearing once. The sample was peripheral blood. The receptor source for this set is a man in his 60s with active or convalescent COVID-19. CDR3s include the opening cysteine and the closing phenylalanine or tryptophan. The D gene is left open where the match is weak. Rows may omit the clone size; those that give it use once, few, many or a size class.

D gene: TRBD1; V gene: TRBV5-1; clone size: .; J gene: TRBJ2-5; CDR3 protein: CASSGGGTGAWETQYF; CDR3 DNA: TGCGCCAGCAGCGGCGGCGGGACAGGGGCGTGGGAGACCCAGTACTTC
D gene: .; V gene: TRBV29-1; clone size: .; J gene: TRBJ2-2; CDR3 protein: CSVEQGSSTGELFF; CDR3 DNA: TGCAGCGTTGAACAAGGGAGTTCCACCGGGGAGCTGTTTTTT
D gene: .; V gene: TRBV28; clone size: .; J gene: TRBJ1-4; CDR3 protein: CASRVGPGNEKLFF; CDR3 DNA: TGTGCCAGCAGAGTTGGGCCAGGAAATGAAAAACTGTTTTTT
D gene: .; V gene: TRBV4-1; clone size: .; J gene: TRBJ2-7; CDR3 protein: CASSQWQGGYEQYF; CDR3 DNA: TGCGCCAGCAGCCAATGGCAGGGTGGCTACGAGCAGTACTTC
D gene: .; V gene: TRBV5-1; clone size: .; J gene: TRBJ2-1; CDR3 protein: CASSLGHTEQFF; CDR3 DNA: TGCGCCAGCAGCTTGGGACATACTGAGCAGTTCTTC
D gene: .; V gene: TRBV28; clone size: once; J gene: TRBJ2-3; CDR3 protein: CASSFLDSLASTDTQYF; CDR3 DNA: TGTGCCAGCAGTTTCCTGGACAGTCTAGCTAGCACAGATACGCAGTATTTT
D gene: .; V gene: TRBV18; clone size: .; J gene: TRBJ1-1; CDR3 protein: CASSPGADEVGTEAFF; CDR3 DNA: TGTGCCAGCTCACCAGGAGCAGACGAAGTAGGCACTGAAGCTTTCTTT
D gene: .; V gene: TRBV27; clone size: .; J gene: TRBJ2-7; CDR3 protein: CASSSPGEGSYEQYF; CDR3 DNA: TGTGCCAGCAGCTCTCCGGGAGAGGGGTCCTACGAGCAGTACTTC
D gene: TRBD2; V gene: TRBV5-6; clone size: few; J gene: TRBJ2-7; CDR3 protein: CASSSAVTSGFYEQYF; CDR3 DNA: TGTGCCAGCAGCTCTGCTGTTACTAGCGGGTTCTACGAGCAGTACTTC
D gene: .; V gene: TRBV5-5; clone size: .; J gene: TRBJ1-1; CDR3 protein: CASSSRGGEAFF; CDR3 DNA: TGTGCCAGCAGCTCAAGGGGAGGTGAAGCTTTCTTT
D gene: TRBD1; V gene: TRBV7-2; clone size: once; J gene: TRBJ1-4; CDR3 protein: CASSLEGQPQTNEKLFF; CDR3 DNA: TGTGCCAGCAGCTTAGAGGGACAGCCCCAGACTAATGAAAAACTGTTTTTT
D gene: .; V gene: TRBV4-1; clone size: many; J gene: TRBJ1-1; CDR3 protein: CASSQEGPGNTEAFF; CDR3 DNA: TGCGCCAGCAGCCAAGAAGGCCCAGGTAACACTGAAGCTTTCTTT
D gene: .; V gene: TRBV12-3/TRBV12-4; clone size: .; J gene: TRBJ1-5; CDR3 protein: CASSLFNGQPQHF; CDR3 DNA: TGTGCCAGCAGTTTATTCAACGGTCAGCCCCAGCATTTT
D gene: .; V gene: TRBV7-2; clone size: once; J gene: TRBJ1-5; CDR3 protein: CASSPPGQPSYQPQHF; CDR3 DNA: TGTGCCAGCAGCCCCCCTGGACAGCCGTCCTATCAGCCCCAGCATTTT
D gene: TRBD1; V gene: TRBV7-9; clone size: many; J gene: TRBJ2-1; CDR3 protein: CASSLASRGFNEQFF; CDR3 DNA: TGTGCCAGCAGCTTAGCGTCCAGGGGGTTTAATGAGCAGTTCTTC
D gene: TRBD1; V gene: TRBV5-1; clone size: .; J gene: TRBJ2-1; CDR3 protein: CATQPFGTEDNEQFF; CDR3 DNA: TGCGCCACCCAACCCTTCGGGACAGAGGACAATGAGCAGTTCTTC
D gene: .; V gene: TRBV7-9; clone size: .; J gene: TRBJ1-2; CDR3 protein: CASSLATGSYGYTF; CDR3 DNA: TGTGCCAGCAGCTTAGCTACGGGAAGCTATGGCTACACCTTC
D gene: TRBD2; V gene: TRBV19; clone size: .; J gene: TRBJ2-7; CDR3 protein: CASSLAGGHNEQYF; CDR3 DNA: TGTGCCAGTAGTCTAGCGGGGGGCCACAACGAGCAGTACTTC
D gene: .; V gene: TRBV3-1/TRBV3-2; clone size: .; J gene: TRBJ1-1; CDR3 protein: CASSQLWNTEAFF; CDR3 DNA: TGTGCCAGCAGCCAACTGTGGAACACTGAAGCTTTCTTT
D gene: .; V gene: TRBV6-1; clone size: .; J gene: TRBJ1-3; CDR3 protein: CASSEQMAGNTIYF; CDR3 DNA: TGTGCCAGCAGTGAGCAGATGGCTGGAAACACCATATATTTT
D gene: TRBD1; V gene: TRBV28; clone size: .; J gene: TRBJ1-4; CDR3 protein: CASSLSFFRGINEKLFF; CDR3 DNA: TGTGCCAGCAGTTTATCCTTCTTCAGGGGGATTAATGAAAAACTGTTTTTT
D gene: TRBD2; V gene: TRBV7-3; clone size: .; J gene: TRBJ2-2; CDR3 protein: CASSPFPLAGGPATGELFF; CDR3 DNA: TGTGCCAGCAGCCCCTTCCCACTAGCGGGGGGCCCCGCCACCGGGGAGCTGTTTTTT
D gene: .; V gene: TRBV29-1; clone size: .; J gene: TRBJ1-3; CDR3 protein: CSVEAPRGTIYF; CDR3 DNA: TGCAGCGTTGAAGCCCCACGGGGAACCATATATTTT
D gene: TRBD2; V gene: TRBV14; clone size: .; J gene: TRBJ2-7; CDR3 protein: CASSPRGGGVRHEQYF; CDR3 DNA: TGTGCCAGCAGCCCAAGAGGCGGGGGTGTAAGGCACGAGCAGTACTTC
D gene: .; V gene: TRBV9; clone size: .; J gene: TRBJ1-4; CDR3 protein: CASSVRGANEKLFF; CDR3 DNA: TGTGCCAGCAGCGTACGGGGGGCTAATGAAAAACTGTTTTTT
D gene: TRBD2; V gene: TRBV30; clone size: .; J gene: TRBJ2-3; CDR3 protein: CAVSGVSTDTQYF; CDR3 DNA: TGTGCCGTTAGCGGGGTGAGCACAGATACGCAGTATTTT
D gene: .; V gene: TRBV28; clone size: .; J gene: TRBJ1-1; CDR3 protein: CASRLGLANTEAFF; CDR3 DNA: TGTGCCAGCAGACTTGGACTGGCGAACACTGAAGCTTTCTTT
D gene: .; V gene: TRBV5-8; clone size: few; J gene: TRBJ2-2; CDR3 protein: CAFSRRSTGELFF; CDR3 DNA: TGTGCCTTCTCGCGGCGATCCACCGGGGAGCTGTTTTTT
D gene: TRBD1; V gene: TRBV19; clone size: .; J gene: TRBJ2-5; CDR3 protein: CASSTHRTGQETQYF; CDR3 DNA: TGTGCCAGTAGTACCCACCGGACAGGACAAGAGACCCAGTACTTC